The 10 T cell receptor beta chains given below trace back to one sample, sequenced in a study of cytomegalovirus exposure and HLA in healthy donors (dated by TCRdb to about 2017). Library generation was performed with the immunoSEQ multiplex PCR assay. The multiplex PCR relied on a mix of 60 forward primers for TCR Vbeta segments and 13 reverse primers for TCR Jbeta segments. This is the immuneACCESS table as TCRdb keeps it, with only in-frame sequences that have V and J called. A part of the clones is gone; compared with another copy, unresolved V genes explain less than half, and the rest is unexplained. The sample table shows about 130,000 clones, and about 84% are seen once. The ten top clones hold 1.2% of the sample. The sequenced sample was PBMCs. These receptors came from a boy aged 5-17 years in good health and CMV-seronegative.

The V call is TRBV2, the J call TRBJ2-7, with 7 bases matching TRBD2. Germline CDR1 SNHLY, CDR2 FYNNEI. This CDR3 contains 12 residues. V trimming: 5 bases; J trimming: 4 bases; junction bases outside the gene matches: 2. Here the CDR3 reads CASSTSVYEQYF. The CDR3 region has the DNA TGTGCCAGCAGTACTAGCGTTTACGAGCAGTACTTC.

This chain connects TRBV10-3 to TRBJ2-1; D is unclear. The germline V and J ends were trimmed by 0 bases and 9 bases, with 12 bases remaining between them. The CDR3 covers 14 residues. Per germline, CDR1 ENHRY and CDR2 SYGVKD. The CDR3 DNA is TGTGCCATCAGTGAGTCATTGGAATCGGGTGAGCAGTTCTTC. Its protein product is CAISESLESGEQFF.

The chain couples TRBV29-1 to TRBJ1-2; 8 positions agree with TRBD1. Trimming took 2 bases from V and 0 from J; bases not matched to a gene: 8. The CDR3 runs to 16 residues. The germline gives CDR1 SQVTM, CDR2 ANQGSEA. This chain's CDR3 is CSVELGTGLANYGYTF. The CDR3, as DNA: TGCAGCGTTGAATTGGGGACAGGCCTAGCTAACTATGGCTACACCTTC.

The chain recombines TRBV5-8 with TRBJ1-1; 8 bases agree with TRBD1. CDR3 length: 16 residues. The V segment lost 0 bases and the J segment 4 bases; nucleotides outside the gene matches: 8. The germline CDR1 and CDR2 sequences are SGHTS and YDEGEE. CDR3: CASSLAPQGAFTEAFF. The CDR3 nucleotides read TGTGCCAGCAGCTTGGCCCCGCAGGGGGCCTTCACTGAAGCTTTCTTT.

Written as DNA, the CDR3 is TGTGCCAGCAGGAAGGCAGGGGGGAACACTGAAGCTTTCTTT. It encodes CASRKAGGNTEAFF. V usage is TRBV7-8 and J usage is TRBJ1-1; 7 nucleotides line up with TRBD1. Looked up from germline, CDR1 is SGHVS and CDR2 is FQNEAQ. This CDR3 has 14 amino acids. The trim removed 6 bases at V and 1 base at J, leaving 5 bases unmatched. The full variable domain, its missing parts supplied by reference TRBV7-8 and TRBJ1-1, is GAGVSQSPRYKVAKRGQDVALRCDPISGHVSLFWYQQALGQGPEFLTYFQNEAQLDKSGLPSDRFFAERPEGSVSTLKIQRTQQEDSAVYLCASRKAGGNTEAFFGQGTRLTVV.

This clone was counted once. The chain uses TRBV6-6 and TRBJ1-3; a possible D gene is TRBD1 (5 bases). Trimming stripped 7 bases from V and 2 bases from J, with 9 bases between. The CDR3 spans 13 residues. Per germline, CDR1 MNHNY and CDR2 SVGAGI (reference sequence). Here the CDR3 DNA reads TGTGCCAGCACAGGGATCACTGGAAACACCATATATTTT. Translating it yields CASTGITGNTIYF.

The V and J genes are TRBV14 and TRBJ2-7; possibly TRBD1 for D (6 bases). The V and J ends lost 1 base and 2 bases respectively, with 9 bases between them. Germline CDR1 is SGHDN and CDR2 is FVKESK. The CDR3 runs 14 residues. The CDR3 DNA reads TGTGCCAGCAGCCAAGTTGGGGGCACCTACGAGCAGTACTTC. Translated: CASSQVGGTYEQYF.

J is TRBJ1-1 and V is TRBV7-9; D call uncertain. Trimming removed 7 bases from V and 1 base from J, with 10 bases in between. The CDR3 runs 13 residues. Germline values: CDR1 SEHNR, CDR2 FQNEAQ (reference sequence). As DNA, the CDR3 is TGTGCCAGCATCTTGGGAGGGAACACTGAAGCTTTCTTT. Translated: CASILGGNTEAFF.

The chain links TRBV29-1 to TRBJ1-2; tentatively, D is TRBD1 (5 bases). Germline lookup yields CDR1 SQVTM and CDR2 ANQGSEA. V lost 7 bases, J lost 3 bases, and 15 bases lay in between. The CDR3 has 13 amino acids. The CDR3 loop is CSAPGRGDYGYTF. CDR3 DNA: TGCAGCGCCCCTGGGCGGGGCGACTATGGCTACACCTTC.

The V call is TRBV5-1, the J call TRBJ1-6; D ambiguous. V was pared by 3 bases and J by 5 bases, with 3 bases between. The CDR3 extends over 12 amino acids. Germline lookup yields CDR1 SGHRS and CDR2 YFSETQ. This CDR3 is CASSSNNSPLHF. The CDR3 DNA sequence: TGCGCCAGCAGCTCTAATAATTCACCCCTCCACTTT.